Following are 3 T cell receptor beta chains from one sample sequenced in a study of T cell responses to AZD1222 COVID-19 vaccine. TCRdb's table, derived via immunoSEQ multiplex PCR, lists solely in-frame clones and lacks some. The data show 140,000 to 150,000 clones, 92% seen once. Sequencing used peripheral blood, obtained 28 days after the second AZD1222 dose. These receptors were obtained from an adult who received the AZD1222 COVID-19 vaccine.

This clone was observed once. The chain couples TRBV5-5 to TRBJ2-4; the D gene is possibly TRBD2 (5 bases). Trimming removed 4 bases from V and 9 bases from J, with 17 bases in between. This CDR3 is built from 14 residues. Germline CDR1 reads SGHKS; CDR2 reads YYEKEE (reference sequence). This CDR3 reads CASSPIGEPTIQYF. Written as DNA, the CDR3 is TGTGCCAGCAGCCCAATCGGGGAACCCACCATTCAGTACTTC. Filled out from reference TRBV5-5 and TRBJ2-4, the complete variable domain reads DAGVTQSPTHLIKTRGQQVTLRCSPISGHKSVSWYQQVLGQGPQFIFQYYEKEERGRGNFPDRFSARQFPNYSSELNVNALLLGDSALYLCASSPIGEPTIQYFGAGTRLSVL.

The chain has TRBV6-6 and TRBJ2-5; no firm D call. Germline assignment: CDR1 MNHNY and CDR2 SVGAGI (reference sequence). V lost 2 bases and J 4 bases, leaving 11 bases between the germline ends. The CDR3 contains 14 residues. DNA for the CDR3: TGTGCCAGCAGTTACGTGGGGTCAGGAGAGACCCAGTACTTC. It encodes CASSYVGSGETQYF.

The chain employs TRBV28 and TRBJ1-2, with D tentatively TRBD1 (5 bases). The ends were cut back, 6 bases at V and 4 bases at J, with 15 bases in the middle. This CDR3 spans 14 amino acids. CDR1 is MDHEN and CDR2 is SYDVKM in the germline V gene. CDR3 nucleotides: TGTGCCAGCAGCCCCAACGACAGAATCTATGGCTACACCTTC. Translated, it gives CASSPNDRIYGYTF.